The clone carrying this T cell receptor beta chain was counted a few times. Its target is unknown. Indicated treatment: approximately 10-day PBMC culture with coronavirus spike peptide pools or control peptides (ViraFEST assay). One should note that the unexposed donor's CD4+ T cells were collected before the COVID-19 pandemic (2011-2018). These data originate in a study of vaccination and CD4 T cells after COVID-19. As for the study in general: Median draw time for post-COVID samples was over 100 days post-diagnosis (range 35 to 161). Spike peptides, overlapping and drawn from SARS-CoV-2, HCoV-NL63, HCoV-OC43 and HCoV-229E, were used to stimulate cells. General study results and limits: No early post-infection timepoints were studied, and convalescent patients studied were relatively few.

Sequencing of DNA taken from cultured CD4+ T cells relied on the Oncomine TCR Beta short-read assay. Once CD4+ T cells had been cultured, genomic DNA was extracted from them. TCRdb called the PCR reads again in MiXCR, with one record for every CDR3 protein. The table shows some 6,500 distinct CDR3 sequences, with 50% to 55% occurring only once. The V end was cut by 5 bases, the J end by 4 bases, with 10 bases between. The germline V gene has CDR1 MNHEY and CDR2 SMNVEV (reference sequence). This CDR3 spans 13 amino acids. The chain recombines TRBV27 with TRBJ2-3, with D uncertain. The TCR comes from a human donor in good health. The sample consisted of CD4+ T cells from blood, cultured in vitro. The CDR3 loop reads CASSTSLSDTQYF. The CDR3 nucleotides are TGTGCCAGCAGTACTTCCCTGTCAGATACGCAGTATTTT.